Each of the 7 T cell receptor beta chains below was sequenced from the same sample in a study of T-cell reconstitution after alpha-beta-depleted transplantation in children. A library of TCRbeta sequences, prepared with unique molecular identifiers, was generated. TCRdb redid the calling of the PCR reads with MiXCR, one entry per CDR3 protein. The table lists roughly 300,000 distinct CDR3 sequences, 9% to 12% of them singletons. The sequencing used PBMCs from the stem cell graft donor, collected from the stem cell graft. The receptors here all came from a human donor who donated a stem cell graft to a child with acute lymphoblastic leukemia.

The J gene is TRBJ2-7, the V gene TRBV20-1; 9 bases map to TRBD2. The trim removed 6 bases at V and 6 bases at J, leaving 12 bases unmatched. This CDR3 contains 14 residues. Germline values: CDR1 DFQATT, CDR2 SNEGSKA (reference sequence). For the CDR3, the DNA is TGCAGTGCCGCACGAGCGGGAGGTTTAAGCGAGCAGTACTTC. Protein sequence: CSAARAGGLSEQYF.

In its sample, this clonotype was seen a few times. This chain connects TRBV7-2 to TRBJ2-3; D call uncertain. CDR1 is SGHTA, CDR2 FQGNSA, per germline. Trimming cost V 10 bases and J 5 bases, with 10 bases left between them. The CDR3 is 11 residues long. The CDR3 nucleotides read TGTGCCATACCGATCCGAGATACGCAGTATTTT. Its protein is CAIPIRDTQYF.

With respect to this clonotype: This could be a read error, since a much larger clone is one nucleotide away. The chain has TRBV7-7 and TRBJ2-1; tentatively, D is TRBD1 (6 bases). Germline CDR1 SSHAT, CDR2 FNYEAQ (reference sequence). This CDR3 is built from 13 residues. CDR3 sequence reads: CASSLDSHNEQFF. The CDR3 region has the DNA TGTGCTAGCAGCCTGGACAGCCACAATGAGCAGTTCTTC. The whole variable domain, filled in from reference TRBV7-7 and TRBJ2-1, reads GAGVSQSPRYKVTKRGQDVTLRCDPISSHATLYWYQQALGQGPEFLTYFNYEAQPDKSGLPSDRFSAERPEGSISTLTIQRTEQRDSAMYRCASSLDSHNEQFFGPGTRLTVL.

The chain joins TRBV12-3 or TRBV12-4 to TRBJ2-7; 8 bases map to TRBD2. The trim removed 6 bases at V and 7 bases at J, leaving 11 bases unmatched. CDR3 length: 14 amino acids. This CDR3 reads CASSPLADLREQYF. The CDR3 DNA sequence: TGTGCCAGCAGCCCACTAGCGGACCTGCGGGAGCAGTACTTC.

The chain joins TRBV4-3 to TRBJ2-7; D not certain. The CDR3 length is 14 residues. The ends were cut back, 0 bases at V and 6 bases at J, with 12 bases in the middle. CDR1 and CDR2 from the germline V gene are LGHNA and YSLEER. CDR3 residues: CASSQDTISPEQYF. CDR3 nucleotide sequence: TGCGCCAGCAGCCAAGATACGATTAGCCCCGAGCAGTACTTC.

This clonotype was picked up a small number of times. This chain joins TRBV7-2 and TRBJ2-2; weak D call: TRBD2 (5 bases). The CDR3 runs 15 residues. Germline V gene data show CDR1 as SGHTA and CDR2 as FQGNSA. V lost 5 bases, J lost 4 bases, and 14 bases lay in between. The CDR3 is CASSKTTRLTGELFF. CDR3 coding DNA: TGTGCCAGCAGCAAGACCACTAGACTCACCGGGGAGCTGTTTTTT.

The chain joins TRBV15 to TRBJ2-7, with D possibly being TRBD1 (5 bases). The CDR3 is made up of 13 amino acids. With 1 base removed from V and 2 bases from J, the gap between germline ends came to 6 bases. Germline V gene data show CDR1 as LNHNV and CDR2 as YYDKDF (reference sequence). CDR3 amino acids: CATSRVGAYEQYF. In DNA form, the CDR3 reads TGTGCCACCAGCAGAGTAGGGGCCTACGAGCAGTACTTC.